The rows below give T cell receptor beta chains drawn from one sample of a study of beta chain features in type 1 diabetes. Method: immunoSEQ multiplex PCR; TCRdb's copy keeps in-frame clones and lacks some. Of 200,000 to 250,000 clones detected, around 68% appear once; the ten largest clones hold 0.053%. Input material: naive CD4+ T cells from blood. The receptor source for this set is a man aged 25 to 40 in good health. Each CDR3 is given with its conserved first and last residue. The order of the fields is clone size, V gene, J gene, D gene, CDR3 DNA, CDR3 protein. D genes are given only for firm matches. Clone size is not always given. Where it is, it says once, few, many or a class for expanded clones.

abundance: -
v_gene: TRBV18
j_gene: TRBJ2-7
d_gene: TRBD2
CDR3nt: TGTGCCAGCTCACCTCAGCGGGAGAACCGCGAGCAGTACTTC
CDR3aa: CASSPQRENREQYF

abundance: -
v_gene: TRBV4-2
j_gene: TRBJ2-5
d_gene: -
CDR3nt: TGTGCCAGCCGCTCTGGGGGGCGTGAGACCCAGTACTTC
CDR3aa: CASRSGGRETQYF

abundance: -
v_gene: TRBV9
j_gene: TRBJ2-3
d_gene: -
CDR3nt: TGTGCCAGCAGCGTGTTCGAGGGGCCCCCGACGACAGATACGCAGTATTTT
CDR3aa: CASSVFEGPPTTDTQYF

abundance: -
v_gene: TRBV9
j_gene: TRBJ2-1
d_gene: -
CDR3nt: TGTGCCAGCAGCGTAGATATTGAGCAGTTCTTC
CDR3aa: CASSVDIEQFF

abundance: few
v_gene: TRBV13
j_gene: TRBJ2-3
d_gene: -
CDR3nt: TGTGCCAGCAGCCGAAGTAGGGACAATACAGATACGCAGTATTTT
CDR3aa: CASSRSRDNTDTQYF

abundance: -
v_gene: TRBV11-2
j_gene: TRBJ2-1
d_gene: TRBD2
CDR3nt: TGTGCCAGCAGCCCAGGGACTAGCGGAGCCCCAGGGCAGTTCTTC
CDR3aa: CASSPGTSGAPGQFF

abundance: once
v_gene: TRBV5-1
j_gene: TRBJ2-1
d_gene: TRBD2
CDR3nt: TGCGCCAGCAGCTCACTCGCAGCGGGAAACAATGAGCAGTTCTTC
CDR3aa: CASSSLAAGNNEQFF

abundance: once
v_gene: TRBV6-6
j_gene: TRBJ2-7
d_gene: -
CDR3nt: TGTGCCAGCAGTTACGGGCAGATCTACGAGCAGTACTTC
CDR3aa: CASSYGQIYEQYF

abundance: few
v_gene: TRBV7-2
j_gene: TRBJ2-1
d_gene: -
CDR3nt: TGTGCCAGCAGCTTATGGACCGCCGTGGGGAATGAGCAGTTCTTC
CDR3aa: CASSLWTAVGNEQFF

abundance: -
v_gene: TRBV30
j_gene: TRBJ2-7
d_gene: -
CDR3nt: TGTGCCTGGAGTGGGGAGTTGGGGACCTCCTACGAGCAGTACTTC
CDR3aa: CAWSGELGTSYEQYF